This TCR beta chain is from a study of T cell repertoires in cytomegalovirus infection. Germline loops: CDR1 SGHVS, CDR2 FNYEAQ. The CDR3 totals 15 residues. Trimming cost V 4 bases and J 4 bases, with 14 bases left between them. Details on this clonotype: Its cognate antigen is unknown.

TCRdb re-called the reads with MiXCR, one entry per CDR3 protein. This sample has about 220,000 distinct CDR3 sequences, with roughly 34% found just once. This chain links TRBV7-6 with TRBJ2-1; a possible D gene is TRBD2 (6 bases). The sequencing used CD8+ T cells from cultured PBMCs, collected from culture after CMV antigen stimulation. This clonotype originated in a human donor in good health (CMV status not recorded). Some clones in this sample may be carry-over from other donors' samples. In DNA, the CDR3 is TGTGCCAGCAGCTCCCCCGCTAGCGTTTACAATGAGCAGTTCTTC. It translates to CASSSPASVYNEQFF.